Each of the 7 T cell receptor beta chains below was sequenced from the same sample in a study of early T cells in non-severe SARS-CoV-2 infection. MiXCR was run by TCRdb on the 5' RACE reads, yielding one entry per CDR3 protein. This table holds 55,000 to 75,000 distinct CDR3 sequences, 7.7% found once. The specimen sequenced was whole blood. The receptors shown here come from an adult who was a healthcare worker with PCR-confirmed SARS-CoV-2 infection or an uninfected control (not recorded which).

This clonotype was counted many times. J is TRBJ2-1 and V is TRBV15, with unresolved D. V gave up 0 bases and J gave up 6 bases, with 6 bases separating them. CDR3 length equals 13 residues. The germline V gene has CDR1 LNHNV and CDR2 YYDKDF (reference sequence). CDR3 sequence reads: CATSRDRSNEQFF. The CDR3 region has the DNA TGTGCCACCAGCAGAGATCGGAGCAATGAGCAGTTCTTC. Based on the CDR3 plus reference TRBV15 and TRBJ2-1, the full variable domain is DAMVIQNPRYQVTQFGKPVTLSCSQTLNHNVMYWYQQKSSQAPKLLFHYYDKDFNNEADTPDNFQSRRPNTSFCFLDIRSPGLGDTAMYLCATSRDRSNEQFFGPGTRLTVL.

This clonotype has at least ten counts. V gene TRBV19 combines with J gene TRBJ2-1; 7 bases align to TRBD1. After removal of 5 bases from V and 5 bases from J, the junction contained 6 bases not matched to a gene. The germline CDR1 and CDR2 sequences are LNHDA and SQIVND (reference sequence). The CDR3 is 14 amino acids. CDR3 region: CASSLRGSDNEQFF. In DNA, the CDR3 is TGTGCCAGTAGTCTCAGGGGGTCTGACAATGAGCAGTTCTTC.

This clonotype was seen many times. V is TRBV6-1 and J is TRBJ2-7; D is uncertain. Trimming shortened V by 1 base and J by 7 bases, and 11 bases separated the two germline ends. The CDR3 extends over 13 amino acids. The germline CDR1 and CDR2 sequences are MNHNS and SASEGT. The CDR3: CASSEGHLGEQYF. In nucleotides, the CDR3 is TGTGCCAGCAGTGAAGGACACTTGGGAGAGCAGTACTTC.

This clonotype has only a few counts. V gene TRBV20-1 combines with J gene TRBJ1-6; tentatively, D is TRBD1 (5 bases). This CDR3 comprises 13 residues. Trimming removed 1 base from V and 6 bases from J, with 7 bases in between. Germline V gives CDR1 DFQATT, CDR2 SNEGSKA (reference sequence). The CDR3 DNA reads as TGCAGTGCTAGAGCGGGGGTTAATTCACCCCTCCACTTT. The encoded protein is CSARAGVNSPLHF.

This clonotype was counted at least ten times. This sequence joins TRBV3-1 and TRBJ2-7; TRBD2 aligns across 8 bases. This CDR3 has 15 residues. In germline, CDR1 is LGHDT, CDR2 YNNKEL (reference sequence). Germline trimming cut 1 base from V and 2 bases from J; bases unmatched to any gene: 4. Written as DNA, the CDR3 is TGTGCCAGCAGCCAAGTCGCAGCGGGAGCCTACGAGCAGTACTTC. It specifies CASSQVAAGAYEQYF.

V gene TRBV18 combines with J gene TRBJ2-4; no firm D call. This CDR3 has 16 amino acids. Trimming removed 0 bases from V and 0 bases from J, with 9 bases in between. In germline, CDR1 is KGHSH, CDR2 LQKENI. CDR3 loop: CASSPPSGIAKNIQYF. In DNA form, the CDR3 reads TGTGCCAGCTCACCACCCAGTGGCATAGCCAAAAACATTCAGTACTTC.

In this sample, this clonotype turned up once. This may be a read error, as it is one base from a much larger clone. The chain employs TRBV7-2 and TRBJ2-1, with D possibly called TRBD1 or TRBD2 (5 bases each). V was trimmed by 4 bases and J by 8 bases, leaving 21 bases between them. This CDR3 region has 16 residues. Germline CDR1 is SGHTA and CDR2 is FQGNSA. The CDR3 region is CASSSPGPAPRDEQFF. DNA of the CDR3: TGTGCCAGCAGCTCTCCGGGACCAGCCCCTAGGGATGAGCAGTTCTTC.